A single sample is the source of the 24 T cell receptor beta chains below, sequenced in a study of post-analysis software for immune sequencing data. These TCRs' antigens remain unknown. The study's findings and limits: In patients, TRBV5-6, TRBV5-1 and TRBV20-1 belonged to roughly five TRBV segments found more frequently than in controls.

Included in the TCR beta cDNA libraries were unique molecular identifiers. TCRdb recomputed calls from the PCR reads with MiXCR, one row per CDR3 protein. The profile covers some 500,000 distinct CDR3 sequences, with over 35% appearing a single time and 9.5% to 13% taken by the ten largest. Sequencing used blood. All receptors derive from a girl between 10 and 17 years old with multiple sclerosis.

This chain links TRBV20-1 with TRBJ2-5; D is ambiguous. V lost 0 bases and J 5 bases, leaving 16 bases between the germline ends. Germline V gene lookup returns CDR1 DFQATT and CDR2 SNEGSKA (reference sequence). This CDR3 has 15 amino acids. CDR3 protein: CSARDNARYGETQYF. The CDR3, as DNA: TGCAGTGCTAGAGATAACGCCCGGTATGGGGAGACCCAGTACTTC.

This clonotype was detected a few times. In DNA form, the CDR3 reads TGTGCCAGCAGCCCCCCAGTTAACTATGGCTACACCTTC. Translated, it gives CASSPPVNYGYTF. The chain is built from TRBV7-9 and TRBJ1-2, with D unclear. CDR1 SEHNR and CDR2 FQNEAQ come from the germline V gene (reference sequence). Trimming pared 5 bases from V and 1 base from J, leaving 8 bases between. The CDR3 is 13 residues long.

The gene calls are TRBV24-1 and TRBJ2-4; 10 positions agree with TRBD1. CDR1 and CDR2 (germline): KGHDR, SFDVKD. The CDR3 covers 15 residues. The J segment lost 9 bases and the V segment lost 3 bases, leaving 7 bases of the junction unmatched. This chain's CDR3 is CATSDGTGEESIQYF. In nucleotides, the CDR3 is TGTGCCACCAGTGATGGGACAGGGGAAGAGAGCATTCAGTACTTC.

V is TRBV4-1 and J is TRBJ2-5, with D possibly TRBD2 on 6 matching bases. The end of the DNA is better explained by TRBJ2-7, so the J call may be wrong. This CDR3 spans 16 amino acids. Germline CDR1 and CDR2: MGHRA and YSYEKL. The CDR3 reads CASSHFSGRSAYEQYF. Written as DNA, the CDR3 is TGCGCCAGCAGCCATTTCAGCGGGCGCTCCGCCTACGAGCAGTACTTC.

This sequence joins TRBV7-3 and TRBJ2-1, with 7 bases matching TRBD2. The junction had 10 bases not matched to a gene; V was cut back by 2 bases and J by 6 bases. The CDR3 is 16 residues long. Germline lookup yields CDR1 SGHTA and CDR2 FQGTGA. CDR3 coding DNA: TGTGCCAGCAGCTTAGATGGGTCTAGCGGTGGCAATGAGCAGTTCTTC. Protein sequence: CASSLDGSSGGNEQFF.

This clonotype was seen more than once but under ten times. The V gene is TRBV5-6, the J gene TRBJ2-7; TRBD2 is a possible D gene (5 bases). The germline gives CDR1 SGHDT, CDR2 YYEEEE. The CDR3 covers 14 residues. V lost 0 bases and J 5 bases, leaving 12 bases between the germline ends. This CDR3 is CASSLATGINEQYF. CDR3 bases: TGTGCCAGCAGCTTGGCCACGGGGATCAACGAGCAGTACTTC.

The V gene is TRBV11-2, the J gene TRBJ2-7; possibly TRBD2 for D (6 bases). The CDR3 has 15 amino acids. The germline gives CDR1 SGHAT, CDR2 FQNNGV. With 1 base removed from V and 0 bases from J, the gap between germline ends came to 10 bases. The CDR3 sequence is CASSLGVGGSYEQYF. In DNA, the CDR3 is TGTGCCAGCAGCTTAGGGGTCGGGGGCTCCTACGAGCAGTACTTC.

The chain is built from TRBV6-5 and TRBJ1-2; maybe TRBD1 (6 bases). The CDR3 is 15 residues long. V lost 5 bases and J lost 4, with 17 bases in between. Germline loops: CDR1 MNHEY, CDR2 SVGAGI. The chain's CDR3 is CASSTSEGVRYGYTF. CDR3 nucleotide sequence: TGTGCCAGCAGTACCTCCGAGGGGGTTCGCTATGGCTACACCTTC.

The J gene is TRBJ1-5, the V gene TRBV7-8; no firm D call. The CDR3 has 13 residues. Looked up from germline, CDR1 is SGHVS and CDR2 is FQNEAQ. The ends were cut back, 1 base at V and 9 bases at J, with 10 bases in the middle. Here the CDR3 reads CASSLVKFAPQHF. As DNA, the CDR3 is TGTGCCAGCAGCTTAGTTAAATTCGCGCCCCAGCATTTT.

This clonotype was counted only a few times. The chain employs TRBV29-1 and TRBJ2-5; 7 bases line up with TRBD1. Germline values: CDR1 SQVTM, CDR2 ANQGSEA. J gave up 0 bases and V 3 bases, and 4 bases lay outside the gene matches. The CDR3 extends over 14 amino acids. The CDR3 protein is CSVDQTGYQETQYF. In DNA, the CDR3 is TGCAGCGTTGACCAGACAGGGTACCAAGAGACCCAGTACTTC.

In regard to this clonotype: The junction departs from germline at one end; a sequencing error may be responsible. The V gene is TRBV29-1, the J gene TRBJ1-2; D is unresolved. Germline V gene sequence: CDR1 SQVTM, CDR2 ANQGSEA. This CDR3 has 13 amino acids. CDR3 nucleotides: TGCAGCGTTGAGGCCGAGTCTGGCTATGACTACACCTTC. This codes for CSVEAESGYDYTF. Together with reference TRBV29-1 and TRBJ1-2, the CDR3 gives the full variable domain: SAVISQKPSRDICQRGTSLTIQCQVDSQVTMMFWYRQQPGQSLTLIATANQGSEATYESGFVIDKFPISRPNLTFSTLTVSNMSPEDSSIYLCSVEAESGYDYTFGSGTRLTVV.

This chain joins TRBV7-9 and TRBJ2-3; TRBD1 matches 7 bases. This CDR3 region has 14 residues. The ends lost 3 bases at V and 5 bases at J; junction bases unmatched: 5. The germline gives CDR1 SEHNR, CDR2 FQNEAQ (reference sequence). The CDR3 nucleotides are TGTGCCAGCAGCTTGACAGGGAAGGGAGATACGCAGTATTTT. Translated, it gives CASSLTGKGDTQYF.

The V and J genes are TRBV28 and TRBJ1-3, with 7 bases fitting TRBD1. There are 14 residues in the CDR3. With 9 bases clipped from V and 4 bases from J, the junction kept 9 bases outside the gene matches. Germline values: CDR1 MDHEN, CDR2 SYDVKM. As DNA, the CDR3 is TGTGCCAGTTGTACCACAGGGGCAGGAAACACCATATATTTT. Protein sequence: CASCTTGAGNTIYF.

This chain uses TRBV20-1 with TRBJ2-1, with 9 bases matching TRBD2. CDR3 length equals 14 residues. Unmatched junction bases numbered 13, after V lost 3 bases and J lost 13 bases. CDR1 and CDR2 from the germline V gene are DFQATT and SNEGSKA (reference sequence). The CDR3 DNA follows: TGCAGTGCTAGGGCTAGCGGGACCCAAGAGACCCAGTTCTTC. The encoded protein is CSARASGTQETQFF.

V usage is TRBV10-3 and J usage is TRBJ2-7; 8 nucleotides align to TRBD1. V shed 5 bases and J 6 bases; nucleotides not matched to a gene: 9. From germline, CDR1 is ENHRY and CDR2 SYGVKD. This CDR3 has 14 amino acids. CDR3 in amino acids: CAISTGTGRIEQYF. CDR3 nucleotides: TGTGCCATCAGTACCGGGACAGGTCGCATCGAGCAGTACTTC.

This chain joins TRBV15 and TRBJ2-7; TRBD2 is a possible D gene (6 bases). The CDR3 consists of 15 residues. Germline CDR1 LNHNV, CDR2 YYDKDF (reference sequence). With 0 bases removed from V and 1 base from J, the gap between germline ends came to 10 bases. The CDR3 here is CATSRDGTYSYEQYF. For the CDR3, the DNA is TGTGCCACCAGCAGAGACGGGACTTATTCCTACGAGCAGTACTTC.

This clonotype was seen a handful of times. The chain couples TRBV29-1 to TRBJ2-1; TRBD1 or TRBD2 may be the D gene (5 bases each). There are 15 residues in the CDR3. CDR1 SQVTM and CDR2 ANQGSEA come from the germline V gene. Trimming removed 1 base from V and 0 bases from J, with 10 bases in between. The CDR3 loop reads CSVEVGASSYNEQFF. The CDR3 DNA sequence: TGCAGCGTTGAAGTCGGGGCCAGCTCCTACAATGAGCAGTTCTTC.

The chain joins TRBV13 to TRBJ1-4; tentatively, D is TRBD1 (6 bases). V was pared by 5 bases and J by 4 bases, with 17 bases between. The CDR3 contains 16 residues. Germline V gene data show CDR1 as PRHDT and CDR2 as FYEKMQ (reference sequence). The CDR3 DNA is TGTGCCAGCAGCCTACCAACAGGGCCGCGTAATGAAAAACTGTTTTTT. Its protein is CASSLPTGPRNEKLFF. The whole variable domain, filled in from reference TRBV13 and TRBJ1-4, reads AAGVIQSPRHLIKEKRETATLKCYPIPRHDTVYWYQQGPGQDPQFLISFYEKMQSDKGSIPDRFSAQQFSDYHSELNMSSLELGDSALYFCASSLPTGPRNEKLFFGSGTQLSVL.

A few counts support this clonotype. The CDR3 protein is CSAQGHWGSYEQYF. Here the CDR3 DNA reads TGCAGTGCACAGGGACACTGGGGTTCCTACGAGCAGTACTTC. V and J are TRBV20-1 and TRBJ2-5; TRBD1 might be the D (6 bases). The DNA end is a closer match to TRBJ2-7, so the J assignment may be wrong. Germline CDR1 and CDR2: DFQATT and SNEGSKA (reference sequence). This CDR3 contains 14 residues.

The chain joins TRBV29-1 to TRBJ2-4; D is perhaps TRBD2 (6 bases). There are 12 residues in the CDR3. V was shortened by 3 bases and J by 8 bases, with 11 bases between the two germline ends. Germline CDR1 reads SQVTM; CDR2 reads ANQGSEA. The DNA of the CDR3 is TGCAGCGTTGATCCGGGGGACCACATTCAGTACTTC. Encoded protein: CSVDPGDHIQYF.

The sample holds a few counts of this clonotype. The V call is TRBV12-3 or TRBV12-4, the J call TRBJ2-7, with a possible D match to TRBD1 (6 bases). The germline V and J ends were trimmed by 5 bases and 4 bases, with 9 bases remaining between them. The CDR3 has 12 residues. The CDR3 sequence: CASSTQGYEQYF. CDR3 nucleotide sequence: TGTGCCAGCAGTACACAGGGATACGAGCAGTACTTC.

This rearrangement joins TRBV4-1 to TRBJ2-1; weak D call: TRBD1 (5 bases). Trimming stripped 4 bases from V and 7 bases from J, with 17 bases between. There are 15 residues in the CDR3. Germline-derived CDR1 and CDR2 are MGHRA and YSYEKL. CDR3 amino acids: CASSPGAAGSNEQFF. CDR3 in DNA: TGCGCCAGCAGCCCAGGTGCGGCAGGGTCAAATGAGCAGTTCTTC.

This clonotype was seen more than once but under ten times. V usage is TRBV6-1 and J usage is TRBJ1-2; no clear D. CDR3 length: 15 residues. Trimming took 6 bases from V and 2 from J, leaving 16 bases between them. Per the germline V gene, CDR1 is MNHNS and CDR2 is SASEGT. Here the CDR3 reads CASSLGILGNYGYTF. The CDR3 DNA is TGTGCCAGCAGCCTCGGGATACTAGGGAACTATGGCTACACCTTC.

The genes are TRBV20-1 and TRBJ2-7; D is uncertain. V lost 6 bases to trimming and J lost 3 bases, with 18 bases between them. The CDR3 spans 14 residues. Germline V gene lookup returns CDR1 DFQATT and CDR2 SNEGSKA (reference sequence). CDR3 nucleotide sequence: TGCAGTGCCCCGCAGACCTATCCGGGCTACGAGCAGTACTTC. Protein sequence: CSAPQTYPGYEQYF.